One sample yielded the 9 T cell receptor beta chains listed below, sequenced in a study of OX40 agonist ivuxolimab in advanced cancers. Only in-frame clones appear in the TCRdb table, and some are missing; sequencing was by immunoSEQ multiplex PCR. The sample includes around 53,000 clones, approximately 87% of them seen just once. The input for sequencing was CD4+ or CD8+ T cells sorted from blood, taken in a trial of the OX40 agonist ivuxolimab. The receptor source for this set is an adult with an advanced solid tumor such as melanoma, head and neck, liver or kidney cancer.

This clone has only one observation. The rearrangement uses TRBV19 and TRBJ2-3; D is uncertain. V was clipped by 3 bases and J by 0 bases, with 4 bases between them. Per the germline V gene, CDR1 is LNHDA and CDR2 is SQIVND (reference sequence). The CDR3 loop spans 13 amino acids. In DNA form, the CDR3 reads TGTGCCAGTAGTATCCCTAGCACAGATACGCAGTATTTT. Translation gives CASSIPSTDTQYF.

This sequence joins TRBV19 and TRBJ2-5; 7 bases map to TRBD1. This CDR3 contains 13 residues. V trimming: 6 bases; J trimming: 6 bases; junction bases outside the gene matches: 7. The germline gives CDR1 LNHDA, CDR2 SQIVND (reference sequence). The CDR3 loop is CASSLQGVQTQYF. CDR3 nucleotides: TGTGCCAGTAGCCTGCAGGGGGTACAGACCCAGTACTTC.

The rearrangement joins TRBV19 to TRBJ2-2; TRBD2 might be the D (5 bases). Trimming took off 5 bases at V and 8 bases at J, with 18 bases between the two ends. The CDR3 covers 15 residues. Looked up from germline, CDR1 is LNHDA and CDR2 is SQIVND (reference sequence). The CDR3 bases are TGTGCCAGTAGTTCTAGCCGCAGCGTGTGGGGGGAGCTGTTTTTT. This sequence encodes CASSSSRSVWGELFF.

The gene calls are TRBV4-2 and TRBJ1-1; 9 bases agree with TRBD1. Germline V gives CDR1 LGHNA, CDR2 YNFKEQ. V was pared by 4 bases and J by 3 bases, with 3 bases of the junction left unmatched. This CDR3 has 14 residues. CDR3 loop: CASSLRDRDTEAFF. The CDR3 DNA is TGTGCCAGCAGCCTTCGGGACAGGGACACTGAAGCTTTCTTT.

This chain connects TRBV5-4 to TRBJ2-1; TRBD1 matches 11 bases. After removal of 4 bases from V and 9 bases from J, the junction contained 9 bases not matched to a gene. The CDR3 covers 15 residues. The germline CDR1 and CDR2 sequences are SGHNT and YYREEE (reference sequence). The CDR3 reads CASSRTGGAMGEQFF. In DNA form, the CDR3 reads TGTGCCAGCAGCCGGACAGGGGGCGCTATGGGTGAGCAGTTCTTC.

The CDR3 DNA follows: TGCGCCAGCAGCATCGAGACCGGGGAGCTGTTTTTT. It is translated as CASSIETGELFF. This sequence joins TRBV5-1 and TRBJ2-2; D not resolved. Germline V gives CDR1 SGHRS, CDR2 YFSETQ. This CDR3 region has 12 residues. The V end was cut by 4 bases, the J end by 5 bases, with 6 bases between.

This clone has only one observation. Other DNA sequences in this specimen translate into the identical CDR3. The rearrangement links TRBV19 to TRBJ1-2, with D hard to call. Between the trimmed V and J ends, which lost 4 bases and 2 bases, there was a span of 5 bases. CDR1 is LNHDA and CDR2 is SQIVND in the germline V gene (reference sequence). This CDR3 is built from 12 residues. CDR3 sequence (DNA): TGTGCCAGTAGTACGCTAAACTATGGCTACACCTTC. Amino acids: CASSTLNYGYTF.

V usage is TRBV9 and J usage is TRBJ1-4; D remains unclear. Trimming pared 0 bases from V and 0 bases from J, leaving 9 bases between. The V gene's germline CDR1 is SGDLS and CDR2 YYNGEE. The CDR3 is made up of 16 amino acids. The chain's CDR3 is CASSVGASSTNEKLFF. The CDR3 coding sequence is TGTGCCAGCAGCGTAGGTGCGTCATCAACTAATGAAAAACTGTTTTTT.

The V gene is TRBV19, the J gene TRBJ1-1; the match to TRBD1 covers 8 bases. Germline V gives CDR1 LNHDA, CDR2 SQIVND (reference sequence). V was pared by 0 bases and J by 7 bases, with 4 bases of the junction left unmatched. This CDR3 spans 14 amino acids. In nucleotides, the CDR3 is TGTGCCAGTAGTATAGATCAGGGGGCAGGTGAAGCTTTCTTT. Its translation: CASSIDQGAGEAFF.